A single sample gave rise to the 31 T cell receptor beta chains below, sequenced in a study of T cell clones after liver transplantation. Here immunoSEQ multiplex PCR was the method, and the copy in TCRdb shows in-frame clones only, minus some. The sample has under 35,000 clones; around 94% are singletons. The material was CD8+ T cells from blood, obtained 12 months after liver transplant. The source is a human patient who received a liver transplant. Among the T cells, some may be from the graft donor.

The chain is built from TRBV9 and TRBJ2-3; tentatively, D is TRBD1 (5 bases). Germline V gene sequence: CDR1 SGDLS, CDR2 YYNGEE. Trimming shortened V by 0 bases and J by 4 bases, and 12 bases separated the two germline ends. CDR3 length: 15 amino acids. CDR3 DNA: TGTGCCAGCAGCGTAGGTCAGGGTGACGCAGATACGCAGTATTTT. It translates to CASSVGQGDADTQYF.

This clone occurred once. CDR3 coding DNA: TGTGCCAGCAGCTTCATCGGGACGTCTACGGAGACCCAGTACTTC. Protein product: CASSFIGTSTETQYF. This rearrangement joins TRBV7-9 to TRBJ2-5; D may be TRBD1 or TRBD2 (5 bases each). CDR3 length: 15 amino acids. Germline lookup yields CDR1 SEHNR and CDR2 FQNEAQ (reference sequence). The ends were cut back, 3 bases at V and 5 bases at J, with 16 bases in the middle.

The V gene is TRBV4-3, the J gene TRBJ2-7, with D possibly being TRBD1 or TRBD2 (5 bases each). This CDR3 comprises 16 residues. CDR1 is LGHNA and CDR2 is YSLEER in the germline V gene. Trimming removed 0 bases from V and 6 bases from J, with 18 bases in between. CDR3 residues: CASSQDRGGFASEQYF. For the CDR3, the DNA is TGCGCCAGCAGCCAAGATCGGGGCGGGTTCGCAAGCGAGCAGTACTTC.

The rearrangement joins TRBV6-5 to TRBJ1-5; D is possibly TRBD1 (6 bases). The germline V gene encodes CDR1 MNHEY and CDR2 SVGAGI. The V end lost 6 bases, the J end lost 4 bases, and 13 bases lay between the germline ends. This CDR3 is 14 amino acids long. CDR3 sequence: CASRKGGSNQPQHF. CDR3 coding DNA: TGTGCCAGCAGAAAGGGGGGTTCTAATCAGCCCCAGCATTTT.

V and J are TRBV14 and TRBJ1-4; weak D call: TRBD1 (6 bases). The V end was cut by 5 bases, the J end by 3 bases, with 16 bases between. Germline-derived CDR1 and CDR2 are SGHDN and FVKESK. This CDR3 spans 16 amino acids. CDR3 sequence reads: CASSLQTGYPNEKLFF. The CDR3 DNA is TGTGCCAGCAGCTTACAGACAGGTTATCCTAATGAAAAACTGTTTTTT.

V and J are TRBV19 and TRBJ1-2; 7 bases agree with TRBD1. CDR1 is LNHDA and CDR2 is SQIVND in the germline V gene (reference sequence). The CDR3 loop spans 15 amino acids. Losses at the gene ends were 3 bases for V and 5 bases for J; bases not matched to a gene: 9. The CDR3 is CASSIRDSWIYGYTF. CDR3 coding DNA: TGTGCCAGTAGTATCCGGGACAGTTGGATTTATGGCTACACCTTC.

The chain has TRBV6-1 and TRBJ1-2, with D possibly TRBD1 on 6 matching bases. This CDR3 spans 16 amino acids. CDR1 and CDR2 from the germline V gene are MNHNS and SASEGT. V dropped 0 bases and J dropped 4 bases, with 15 bases sitting between them. For the CDR3, the DNA is TGTGCCAGCAGTGAAGCGGAAGGTTGGGGGGCCTATGGCTACACCTTC. This codes for CASSEAEGWGAYGYTF.

This rearrangement joins TRBV11-2 to TRBJ2-7; D remains unclear. The V gene's germline CDR1 is SGHAT and CDR2 FQNNGV. V was trimmed by 1 base and J by 2 bases, leaving 9 bases between them. The CDR3 spans 14 residues. DNA of the CDR3: TGTGCCAGCAGCTTAGCGGGTGGTACCTACGAGCAGTACTTC. Translated, it gives CASSLAGGTYEQYF.

This clone appeared once. This chain connects TRBV9 to TRBJ2-7; a possible D gene is TRBD1 (6 bases). V lost 3 bases and J lost 5, with 9 bases in between. This CDR3 has 12 residues. The germline CDR1 and CDR2 sequences are SGDLS and YYNGEE. The CDR3 sequence: CASSGQAHEQYF. As DNA, the CDR3 is TGTGCCAGCAGCGGACAGGCCCACGAGCAGTACTTC.

This clone was seen once. Here the CDR3 DNA reads TGTGCCAGCAGTTACTGGCCCGCTTCAGGGGGTTGGGAGCAGTACTTC. Translation: CASSYWPASGGWEQYF. The chain has TRBV6-5 and TRBJ2-7, with 7 positions matching TRBD1. Germline V gives CDR1 MNHEY, CDR2 SVGAGI. This CDR3 contains 16 residues. Trimming cost V 1 base and J 7 bases; bases outside gene matches: 13.

J is TRBJ1-2 and V is TRBV11-2, with D unclear. V was pared by 4 bases and J by 6 bases, with 18 bases between. CDR1 and CDR2 from the germline V gene are SGHAT and FQNNGV. This CDR3 spans 15 amino acids. CDR3 in amino acids: CASSYGVRVRNGYTF. DNA for the CDR3: TGTGCCAGCAGCTACGGGGTGCGGGTTCGGAATGGCTACACCTTC.

The chain recombines TRBV10-2 with TRBJ2-1; D unclear. Germline values: CDR1 WSHSY, CDR2 SAAADI. The CDR3 has 13 amino acids. Trimming stripped 7 bases from V and 0 bases from J, with 7 bases between. The DNA for the CDR3 is TGCGCCAGCACCAAGACCTCCTACAATGAGCAGTTCTTC. It yields the protein CASTKTSYNEQFF.

The chain employs TRBV4-1 and TRBJ1-5, with no clear D. Germline V CDR1 and CDR2: MGHRA, YSYEKL. The CDR3 loop spans 17 amino acids. V was clipped by 0 bases and J by 3 bases, with 15 bases between them. The CDR3 region is CASSQEHPAGANQPQHF. CDR3 in DNA: TGCGCCAGCAGCCAAGAACATCCGGCCGGTGCCAATCAGCCCCAGCATTTT.

The CDR3 nucleotides are TGTGCCAGCAGCAGTAATCTAGCTAAAGAGACCCAGTACTTC. This translates into CASSSNLAKETQYF. This sequence joins TRBV9 and TRBJ2-5; a weak D match, TRBD2 (5 bases). The germline V and J ends were trimmed by 4 bases and 3 bases, with 13 bases remaining between them. CDR3 length: 14 residues. Germline CDR1 and CDR2: SGDLS and YYNGEE.

The chain has TRBV7-9 and TRBJ1-1, with D unclear. The CDR3 spans 14 residues. The V end was cut by 6 bases, the J end by 3 bases, with 14 bases between. CDR1 and CDR2 from the germline V gene are SEHNR and FQNEAQ (reference sequence). The CDR3 spells CASSTSETYTEAFF. The CDR3 DNA reads as TGTGCCAGCAGTACCTCGGAGACCTACACTGAAGCTTTCTTT.

The CDR3 sequence: CASSLSQGLTGELFF. CDR3 bases: TGTGCCAGCAGTTTGAGTCAGGGCCTCACCGGGGAGCTGTTTTTT. V usage is TRBV27 and J usage is TRBJ2-2, with D possibly being TRBD1 (5 bases). CDR1 is MNHEY and CDR2 is SMNVEV in the germline V gene (reference sequence). There are 15 residues in the CDR3. V was cut by 3 bases and J by 4 bases, with 12 bases left in between.

This clone has only one observation. V gene TRBV27 combines with J gene TRBJ2-3; D is perhaps TRBD1 (5 bases). The CDR3 is 14 amino acids. V was clipped by 6 bases and J by 2 bases, with 12 bases between them. CDR1 and CDR2 (germline): MNHEY, SMNVEV (reference sequence). CDR3 nucleotide sequence: TGTGCCAGCAGCCCGCCGACAGACACAGATACGCAGTATTTT. Translating it yields CASSPPTDTDTQYF.

This rearrangement joins TRBV6-1 to TRBJ1-4, with 8 bases lining up with TRBD1. Trimming removed 3 bases from V and 7 bases from J; junction bases left unmatched: 7. CDR3 length: 15 residues. CDR1 and CDR2 (germline): MNHNS, SASEGT. The CDR3 sequence is CASSDGQGAFEKLFF. In DNA, the CDR3 is TGTGCCAGCAGTGACGGACAGGGCGCTTTTGAAAAACTGTTTTTT.

The rearrangement links TRBV19 to TRBJ2-3; D gene uncertain. This CDR3 has 13 residues. V lost 1 base to trimming and J lost 5 bases, with 7 bases between them. Per the germline V gene, CDR1 is LNHDA and CDR2 is SQIVND (reference sequence). CDR3 DNA: TGTGCCAGTAGTATAGTAGAAGGAGATACGCAGTATTTT. This sequence encodes CASSIVEGDTQYF.

The rearrangement links TRBV7-7 to TRBJ2-5; the D gene is possibly TRBD2 (5 bases). V lost 3 bases to trimming and J lost 3 bases, with 14 bases between them. This CDR3 comprises 15 residues. Germline CDR1 is SSHAT and CDR2 is FNYEAQ (reference sequence). The CDR3 is CASSLWASKKETQYF. The CDR3 DNA follows: TGTGCCAGCAGCTTGTGGGCTAGCAAAAAAGAGACCCAGTACTTC.

The chain employs TRBV7-9 and TRBJ2-7; a weak D match, TRBD2 (5 bases). Trimming stripped 5 bases from V and 3 bases from J, with 23 bases between. Germline V CDR1 and CDR2: SEHNR, FQNEAQ (reference sequence). This CDR3 region has 17 residues. CDR3 protein: CASSPPRGAPNRYEQYF. The CDR3 DNA is TGTGCCAGCAGCCCGCCCCGGGGAGCGCCAAACCGCTACGAGCAGTACTTC.

The chain links TRBV13 to TRBJ2-5; the D is unclear. The CDR3 has 15 amino acids. Germline CDR1 reads PRHDT; CDR2 reads FYEKMQ (reference sequence). Trimming pared 2 bases from V and 3 bases from J, leaving 13 bases between. CDR3 in DNA: TGTGCCAGCAGCTTAACCCCCAGGTCGGAAGAGACCCAGTACTTC. It yields the protein CASSLTPRSEETQYF.

The chain uses TRBV9 and TRBJ1-1; TRBD1 might be the D (5 bases). The V end was cut by 4 bases, the J end by 0 bases, with 13 bases between. This CDR3 has 15 amino acids. Looked up from germline, CDR1 is SGDLS and CDR2 is YYNGEE. In DNA, the CDR3 is TGTGCCAGCAGCCCAGCTAAGGGGCTGAACACTGAAGCTTTCTTT. Protein sequence: CASSPAKGLNTEAFF.

This chain connects TRBV28 to TRBJ2-5; 14 bases align to TRBD2. V gave up 4 bases and J gave up 5 bases; unmatched junction bases: 9. CDR1 is MDHEN and CDR2 is SYDVKM in the germline V gene. The CDR3 extends over 17 amino acids. The CDR3 nucleotides are TGTGCCAGCAGTTCCCCCGGGACTAGCGGGGGTGTGGAGACCCAGTACTTC. It specifies CASSSPGTSGGVETQYF.

This sequence joins TRBV9 and TRBJ2-7; 11 nucleotides align to TRBD1. Germline V gene data show CDR1 as SGDLS and CDR2 as YYNGEE. The J segment lost 4 bases and the V segment lost 2 bases, leaving 5 bases of the junction unmatched. This CDR3 contains 15 residues. Here the CDR3 reads CASSVGQGARYEQYF. The CDR3 DNA follows: TGTGCCAGCAGCGTCGGACAGGGGGCGCGGTACGAGCAGTACTTC.

This clone was recorded once. The J gene is TRBJ1-1, the V gene TRBV5-1; 10 bases agree with TRBD1. Germline CDR1 reads SGHRS; CDR2 reads YFSETQ. This CDR3 region has 15 residues. The junction had 9 bases not matched to a gene; V was cut back by 4 bases and J by 6 bases. The CDR3 coding sequence is TGCGCCAGCAGCCCCATCCATGACAGGGGGCCTGAAGCTTTCTTT. Amino acids: CASSPIHDRGPEAFF.

The chain is built from TRBV7-9 and TRBJ2-7; unclear D gene. Per germline, CDR1 SEHNR and CDR2 FQNEAQ (reference sequence). Trimming removed 1 base at V and 0 bases at J, with 4 bases between. The CDR3 has 13 residues. The CDR3 region has the DNA TGTGCCAGCAGCTTAGGAAACTCCTACGAGCAGTACTTC. Translated: CASSLGNSYEQYF. The whole variable domain, filled in from reference TRBV7-9 and TRBJ2-7, reads DTGVSQNPRHKITKRGQNVTFRCDPISEHNRLYWYRQTLGQGPEFLTYFQNEAQLEKSRLLSDRFSAERPKGSFSTLEIQRTEQGDSAMYLCASSLGNSYEQYFGPGTRLTVT.

The chain couples TRBV4-3 to TRBJ2-7; 10 nucleotides align to TRBD1. Germline V lookup: CDR1 LGHNA, CDR2 YSLEER. The ends lost 4 bases at V and 3 bases at J; junction bases unmatched: 12. This CDR3 comprises 17 residues. The CDR3: CASSPGIGGQGDYEQYF. The CDR3 DNA sequence: TGCGCCAGCAGCCCGGGGATCGGCGGACAGGGGGACTACGAGCAGTACTTC.

J is TRBJ1-2 and V is TRBV27; D perhaps matches TRBD1 (6 bases). The CDR3 spans 15 residues. Germline-derived CDR1 and CDR2 are MNHEY and SMNVEV (reference sequence). The V gene lost 1 base and the J gene lost 8 bases, with 17 bases spanning the gap. CDR3 residues: CASSLLASGVEGYTF. CDR3 DNA: TGTGCCAGCAGTTTATTAGCATCAGGGGTGGAAGGCTACACCTTC.

This clone was observed a single time. The CDR3, as DNA: TGCGCCAGCAGCCCCCCCGGGGACAGGGGGGTTTACGAGCAGTACTTC. Encoded protein: CASSPPGDRGVYEQYF. The chain employs TRBV4-1 and TRBJ2-7, with TRBD1 matching 11 bases. This CDR3 is built from 16 residues. The germline gives CDR1 MGHRA, CDR2 YSYEKL. Trimming took 4 bases from V and 4 from J; bases not matched to a gene: 9.

CDR3 loop: CASSNGGLPNEQFF. The CDR3 nucleotides read TGTGCCAGCAGTAACGGGGGACTCCCCAATGAGCAGTTCTTC. The rearrangement joins TRBV27 to TRBJ2-1, with D maybe TRBD2 (6 bases). V lost 5 bases and J lost 6, with 14 bases in between. CDR1 and CDR2 (germline): MNHEY, SMNVEV (reference sequence). This CDR3 has 14 amino acids.